Below, 3 T cell receptor beta chains from the same sample are listed, as sequenced in a study of CD8+ T cells in alopecia areata (dated by TCRdb to the late 2010s). The time point label here, explained by the study, means: baseline before oral tofacitinib. Library creation used the immunoSEQ multiplex PCR assay. To provide template for TCR sequencing, every sample had RNA extracted and reverse transcribed into cDNA. This immuneACCESS table, as held by TCRdb, lists in-frame sequences with V and J called but not all clones. Of the missing ones, under half trace to an unresolved V gene in checked studies; the others have no known cause. Here the sample has 160,000 or so clones; around 71% occur a single time. Of the sample, about an eighth falls within the top ten clones. This material consisted of CD8+ T cells sorted from blood, taken at week 0. The receptors here all came from a human donor with alopecia areata.

This chain uses TRBV4-2 with TRBJ2-1; D is ambiguous. CDR3 length equals 13 residues. Trimming pared 1 base from V and 4 bases from J, leaving 5 bases between. Germline values: CDR1 LGHNA, CDR2 YNFKEQ. The CDR3 DNA is TGTGCCAGCAGCCAAGGGCAGTACAATGAGCAGTTCTTC. Amino acid sequence: CASSQGQYNEQFF.

The chain links TRBV7-9 to TRBJ2-2; possibly TRBD1 or TRBD2 for D (6 bases each). This CDR3 has 14 amino acids. Germline V gene data show CDR1 as SEHNR and CDR2 as FQNEAQ (reference sequence). V was pared by 6 bases and J by 4 bases, with 12 bases between. Here the CDR3 reads CASRSGATTGELFF. The CDR3 coding sequence is TGTGCCAGCAGATCGGGGGCGACCACCGGGGAGCTGTTTTTT.

V is TRBV15 and J is TRBJ2-3, with a weak D call TRBD1 (6 bases). The CDR3 has 15 amino acids. The germline V and J ends were trimmed by 4 bases and 4 bases, with 15 bases remaining between them. Germline CDR1 is LNHNV and CDR2 is YYDKDF (reference sequence). This CDR3 is CATSIRQAGPDTQYF. The CDR3 region has the DNA TGTGCCACCAGCATTAGACAGGCAGGGCCAGATACGCAGTATTTT.